This passage covers 16 T cell receptor beta chains from one sample sequenced in a study of blood T cells in healthy people across ages. With a J-beta primer mix and a sample-barcoded 5' primer, a second PCR ran about 7 to 12 cycles. Via MiXCR, TCRdb re-called the 5' RACE reads, giving one row per CDR3 protein. The data contain 1.2 million to 1.5 million distinct CDR3 sequences, around 59% of them singletons. Material for sequencing was blood. The origin of the receptors is a young man in good health.

This clonotype was recorded a few times. The chain recombines TRBV12-3 or TRBV12-4 with TRBJ2-5, with 9 bases that match TRBD1. CDR3 length: 14 residues. J gave up 5 bases and V 8 bases, and 9 bases lay outside the gene matches. CDR3 sequence (DNA): TGTGCCAGCGGAACAGGGGGCCCCATCGAGACCCAGTACTTC. Translation: CASGTGGPIETQYF.

The genes are TRBV5-1 and TRBJ2-4, with 8 bases lining up with TRBD1. The CDR3 extends over 16 amino acids. Germline loops: CDR1 SGHRS, CDR2 YFSETQ. Unmatched junction bases numbered 5, after V lost 3 bases and J lost 0 bases. The CDR3 DNA reads TGCGCCAGCAGCTGGGGACAGGCCTTAGCCAAAAACATTCAGTACTTC. Residues: CASSWGQALAKNIQYF.

This chain joins TRBV14 and TRBJ2-3; TRBD2 matches at 8 bases. The CDR3 runs to 19 residues. The V and J ends lost 0 bases and 5 bases, in that order; junction bases with no gene match: 16. Germline V gives CDR1 SGHDN, CDR2 FVKESK. CDR3 residues: CASSQEAGYGGGLLDTQYF. CDR3 DNA sequence: TGTGCCAGCAGCCAAGAAGCTGGCTACGGCGGGGGGCTATTAGATACGCAGTATTTT.

This clonotype has more than one count but fewer than ten. The chain has TRBV4-3 and TRBJ2-4; the D gene is possibly TRBD1 (6 bases). Deletions cut 4 bases from V and 8 bases from J, with 15 bases between. Germline V gene sequence: CDR1 LGHNA, CDR2 YSLEER. The CDR3 contains 14 residues. This chain's CDR3 is CASSPGQTGYIQYF. The CDR3 DNA follows: TGCGCCAGCAGCCCTGGACAGACGGGGTACATTCAGTACTTC.

The rearrangement uses TRBV4-3 and TRBJ2-5, with 8 nucleotides matching TRBD2. V shed 0 bases and J 11 bases; nucleotides not matched to a gene: 14. Germline V gives CDR1 LGHNA, CDR2 YSLEER. The CDR3 totals 16 residues. The CDR3, as DNA: TGCGCCAGCAGCCAAGAACGGGGGGGCGGGTTCAATGAGCAGTACTTC. It specifies CASSQERGGGFNEQYF.

The gene calls are TRBV10-3 and TRBJ2-3, with 7 bases aligning to TRBD1. Looked up from germline, CDR1 is ENHRY and CDR2 is SYGVKD. V lost 4 bases and J lost 5; bases outside the gene matches: 3. CDR3 length equals 13 residues. The CDR3 nucleotides read TGTGCCATCAGTGGGACAGGTTTAGATACGCAGTATTTT. Translation: CAISGTGLDTQYF.

The rearrangement links TRBV6-1 to TRBJ1-4; D gene ambiguous. The CDR3 contains 14 residues. The V end was cut by 7 bases, the J end by 8 bases, with 17 bases between. Germline values: CDR1 MNHNS, CDR2 SASEGT. CDR3 DNA sequence: TGTGCCAGCACCTCGGACGGCGGGTGGGAAAAACTGTTTTTT. Its translation: CASTSDGGWEKLFF.

The rearrangement links TRBV11-2 to TRBJ1-1; D may be TRBD1 (5 bases). Trimming stripped 3 bases from V and 6 bases from J, with 11 bases between. From germline, CDR1 is SGHAT and CDR2 FQNNGV. The CDR3 contains 13 residues. CDR3 residues: CASSFTREAEAFF. The CDR3 DNA reads as TGTGCCAGCAGCTTCACCAGGGAGGCTGAAGCTTTCTTT.

V gene TRBV6-2 or TRBV6-3 combines with J gene TRBJ2-7; no clear D. The germline CDR1 and CDR2 sequences are MNHEY and SVGEGT. This CDR3 comprises 14 residues. Deletions cut 0 bases from V and 2 bases from J, with 8 bases between. The CDR3 DNA sequence: TGTGCCAGCAGTTACTCGCCACCTACCTACGAGCAGTACTTC. It yields the protein CASSYSPPTYEQYF.

This clonotype was seen a handful of times. J is TRBJ1-5 and V is TRBV20-1, with D uncertain. The CDR3 covers 13 residues. Trimming stripped 5 bases from V and 7 bases from J, with 15 bases between. CDR1 is DFQATT, CDR2 SNEGSKA, per germline (reference sequence). CDR3 nucleotides: TGCAGTGCTTATACGGCGATTGAGCAGCCCCAGCATTTT. Its protein is CSAYTAIEQPQHF.

This clonotype came up a few times. V and J are TRBV29-1 and TRBJ2-6, with D perhaps matching TRBD1 or TRBD2 (5 bases each). V was trimmed by 0 bases and J by 0 bases, leaving 15 bases between them. This CDR3 contains 18 residues. CDR1 is SQVTM, CDR2 ANQGSEA, per germline. CDR3 coding DNA: TGCAGCGTTGAAGAATACGGGACGGACATCTCTGGGGCCAACGTCCTGACTTTC. It specifies CSVEEYGTDISGANVLTF.

This clonotype showed up just a few times. The V and J genes are TRBV29-1 and TRBJ2-6; 7 nucleotides line up with TRBD1. This CDR3 has 16 residues. The trim removed 6 bases at V and 1 base at J, leaving 9 bases unmatched. Per the germline V gene, CDR1 is SQVTM and CDR2 is ANQGSEA. The CDR3 DNA reads as TGCAGCGTCGATTTAGACAGGGCGTCTGGGGCCAACGTCCTGACTTTC. This translates into CSVDLDRASGANVLTF.

The rearrangement links TRBV20-1 to TRBJ1-1; 7 bases align to TRBD1. The CDR3 has 13 residues. The trim removed 7 bases at V and 0 bases at J, leaving 5 bases unmatched. Germline assignment: CDR1 DFQATT and CDR2 SNEGSKA (reference sequence). CDR3 sequence reads: CSVRDSLNTEAFF. In DNA form, the CDR3 reads TGCAGTGTACGGGACAGCTTGAACACTGAAGCTTTCTTT.

The chain has TRBV12-3 or TRBV12-4 and TRBJ2-7; 12 nucleotides agree with TRBD2. The CDR3 is 15 amino acids. Trimming took 5 bases from V and 6 from J; bases not matched to a gene: 8. The CDR3 loop is CASSPRTSGEGEQYF. As DNA, the CDR3 is TGTGCCAGCAGTCCGCGGACTAGCGGGGAGGGCGAGCAGTACTTC.

The V and J genes are TRBV6-1 and TRBJ1-2; TRBD1 agrees at 8 bases. V dropped 4 bases and J dropped 8; count of bases not matched to a gene: 12. Germline CDR1 reads MNHNS; CDR2 reads SASEGT. The CDR3 consists of 15 residues. The CDR3 region is CASSGRTGSLTGYTF. The CDR3 DNA reads TGTGCCAGCAGTGGCCGGACAGGGAGTTTAACCGGCTACACCTTC.

This chain links TRBV15 with TRBJ2-5; possibly TRBD1 for D (6 bases). V was pared by 7 bases and J by 5 bases, with 20 bases between. In germline, CDR1 is LNHNV, CDR2 YYDKDF (reference sequence). This CDR3 comprises 15 residues. This CDR3 reads CATTLQGTVGETQYF. The CDR3 DNA reads TGTGCCACCACTCTGCAGGGGACCGTGGGGGAGACCCAGTACTTC.